Below, 21 T cell receptor beta chains from the same sample are listed, as sequenced in a study of blood T cell repertoires in COVID-19. TCRdb's table, derived via immunoSEQ multiplex PCR, lists solely in-frame clones and lacks some. The table lists about 300,000 clones, about 84% of them singletons, with 1.6% in the top ten. Sequenced material: peripheral blood. The receptors derive from a woman in her forties or fifties with acute or convalescent COVID-19.

This chain joins TRBV2 and TRBJ2-3, with TRBD2 as a possible D gene (6 bases). The CDR3 has 12 residues. The V end lost 8 bases, the J end lost 5 bases, and 11 bases lay between the germline ends. Germline-derived CDR1 and CDR2 are SNHLY and FYNNEI. The CDR3 bases are TGTGCCAGCGGGGAGGTTCGAGATACGCAGTATTTT. This sequence encodes CASGEVRDTQYF.

This clone was observed a single time. The J gene is TRBJ2-1, the V gene TRBV7-2; D not resolved. Deletions cut 2 bases from V and 0 bases from J, with 8 bases between. CDR1 and CDR2 (germline): SGHTA, FQGNSA. CDR3 length equals 15 residues. Here the CDR3 DNA reads TGTGCCAGCAGCTTATATCCGGTCTCCTACAATGAGCAGTTCTTC. The encoded protein is CASSLYPVSYNEQFF.

The chain recombines TRBV5-1 with TRBJ1-6; 9 bases agree with TRBD1. The CDR3 totals 16 residues. Germline assignment: CDR1 SGHRS and CDR2 YFSETQ. J lost 6 bases, V lost 2 bases, and 6 bases had no gene match. The DNA for the CDR3 is TGCGCCAGCAGCTTTTACACGGGACAGGGTAATTCACCCCTCCACTTT. This translates into CASSFYTGQGNSPLHF.

The V and J genes are TRBV27 and TRBJ1-2; D might be TRBD1 (5 bases). Trimming took 2 bases from V and 3 from J, leaving 19 bases between them. The CDR3 length is 17 residues. Looked up from germline, CDR1 is MNHEY and CDR2 is SMNVEV (reference sequence). The CDR3 loop is CASSLRAGPFPYYGYTF. In nucleotides, the CDR3 is TGTGCCAGCAGTTTAAGGGCGGGACCCTTCCCCTACTATGGCTACACCTTC.

The chain recombines TRBV5-1 with TRBJ2-3; 7 bases line up with TRBD1. Germline assignment: CDR1 SGHRS and CDR2 YFSETQ. CDR3 length: 15 residues. Losses at the gene ends were 4 bases for V and 4 bases for J; bases not matched to a gene: 9. CDR3 nucleotides: TGCGCCAGCAGCCGATACAGGGGTTCGGCAGATACGCAGTATTTT. This encodes CASSRYRGSADTQYF.

J is TRBJ1-2 and V is TRBV4-3; maybe TRBD1 (6 bases). The V gene's germline CDR1 is LGHNA and CDR2 YSLEER. The CDR3 length is 15 residues. V was cut by 1 base and J by 2 bases, with 11 bases left in between. The CDR3 sequence is CASSQVGRGNYGYTF. The CDR3 region has the DNA TGCGCCAGCAGCCAAGTCGGCAGGGGAAACTATGGCTACACCTTC.

CDR3 in DNA: TGTGCCAGCAGCCAAGGGTTTCTTATAGGGGGCACAGATACGCAGTATTTT. It yields the protein CASSQGFLIGGTDTQYF. The chain uses TRBV3-1 (or the pseudogene TRBV3-2) and TRBJ2-3; tentatively, D is TRBD1 (5 bases). Germline assignment: CDR1 LGHDT and CDR2 YNNKEL (reference sequence). CDR3 size: 17 residues. V lost 1 base to trimming and J lost 1 base, with 15 bases between them.

The chain links TRBV7-9 to TRBJ1-1; the D is unclear. Looked up from germline, CDR1 is SEHNR and CDR2 is FQNEAQ (reference sequence). V was trimmed by 5 bases and J by 3 bases, leaving 7 bases between them. There are 12 residues in the CDR3. CDR3: CASSLLYTEAFF. The CDR3 bases are TGTGCCAGCAGCCTATTATACACTGAAGCTTTCTTT.

This clone came up a few times. Other DNA sequences in this specimen translate into the identical CDR3. This rearrangement joins TRBV7-9 to TRBJ2-4; TRBD2 matches 7 bases. V was pared by 1 base and J by 3 bases, with 6 bases of the junction left unmatched. The CDR3 sequence is 16 residues long. The V gene's germline CDR1 is SEHNR and CDR2 FQNEAQ (reference sequence). CDR3: CASSLGEGVGKNIQYF. The CDR3 DNA follows: TGTGCCAGCAGCTTAGGGGAGGGTGTCGGCAAAAACATTCAGTACTTC.

This clone was found once. The chain recombines TRBV5-1 with TRBJ2-5; D is unresolved. With 0 bases removed from V and 2 bases from J, the gap between germline ends came to 8 bases. This CDR3 comprises 14 residues. The germline gives CDR1 SGHRS, CDR2 YFSETQ. The CDR3 loop is CASSLGPEQETQYF. DNA of the CDR3: TGCGCCAGCAGCTTGGGTCCAGAACAAGAGACCCAGTACTTC.

This chain links TRBV27 with TRBJ1-6; D is unresolved. The ends were cut back, 2 bases at V and 7 bases at J, with 9 bases in the middle. CDR3 length: 14 amino acids. The germline V gene has CDR1 MNHEY and CDR2 SMNVEV (reference sequence). The CDR3 here is CASSLQSANSPLHF. CDR3 bases: TGTGCCAGCAGTTTACAGTCAGCGAATTCACCCCTCCACTTT.

The chain combines TRBV15 with TRBJ2-2; TRBD2 is a possible D gene (6 bases). Trimming took 0 bases from V and 13 from J, leaving 12 bases between them. Germline V gene data show CDR1 as LNHNV and CDR2 as YYDKDF (reference sequence). The CDR3 runs 13 residues. For the CDR3, the DNA is TGTGCCACCAGCAGAGATACGGGGGAGCGGCTGTTTTTT. Amino acid sequence: CATSRDTGERLFF.

V gene TRBV6-2 or TRBV6-3 combines with J gene TRBJ1-2, with a possible D match to TRBD1 (6 bases). Germline V gives CDR1 MNHEY, CDR2 SVGEGT. V was shortened by 0 bases and J by 0 bases, with 11 bases between the two germline ends. The CDR3 is 16 amino acids. CDR3 region: CASSYSQGRANYGYTF. The CDR3 bases are TGTGCCAGCAGTTACTCCCAGGGGCGAGCTAACTATGGCTACACCTTC.

The rearrangement uses TRBV7-2 and TRBJ2-7; 8 bases line up with TRBD1. Trimming removed 2 bases from V and 4 bases from J; junction bases left unmatched: 7. The CDR3 has 15 amino acids. Per germline, CDR1 SGHTA and CDR2 FQGNSA. CDR3 DNA: TGTGCCAGCAGCTTACATAGAAGGACAGGGTACGAGCAGTACTTC. This translates into CASSLHRRTGYEQYF.

The J gene is TRBJ2-3, the V gene TRBV11-3; possible D gene TRBD2, 6 bases. The CDR3 totals 14 residues. The V gene lost 3 bases and the J gene lost 0 bases, with 7 bases spanning the gap. Germline V gene sequence: CDR1 SGHNT, CDR2 YENEEA. The CDR3 DNA follows: TGTGCCAGCAGCTTCGCGGGGAGCACAGATACGCAGTATTTT. The encoded protein is CASSFAGSTDTQYF.

For the CDR3, the DNA is TGCAGTGCTAGTAGCCAGGGTTACAATCAGCCCCAGCATTTT. Amino acid sequence: CSASSQGYNQPQHF. The chain is built from TRBV20-1 and TRBJ1-5, with D possibly TRBD1 on 5 matching bases. V gave up 3 bases and J gave up 3 bases, with 12 bases separating them. The CDR3 spans 14 residues. Germline V gene lookup returns CDR1 DFQATT and CDR2 SNEGSKA (reference sequence).

The genes are TRBV2 and TRBJ2-7; 10 nucleotides match TRBD1. CDR3 length equals 17 residues. Unmatched junction bases numbered 14, after V lost 8 bases and J lost 1 base. Germline CDR1 SNHLY, CDR2 FYNNEI. The chain's CDR3 is CASLTLLGGQGSYEQYF. In DNA, the CDR3 is TGTGCCAGCTTAACCCTACTGGGGGGACAGGGGTCCTACGAGCAGTACTTC.

The chain links TRBV5-1 to TRBJ2-5; D remains ambiguous. CDR1 and CDR2 from the germline V gene are SGHRS and YFSETQ. There are 14 residues in the CDR3. The ends were cut back, 0 bases at V and 2 bases at J, with 8 bases in the middle. The CDR3 loop reads CASSLGTVQETQYF. The CDR3 coding sequence is TGCGCCAGCAGCTTGGGTACAGTACAAGAGACCCAGTACTTC.

The chain joins TRBV4-2 to TRBJ1-2; no firm D call. The CDR3 contains 12 residues. Germline V lookup: CDR1 LGHNA, CDR2 YNFKEQ. Trimming removed 1 base from V and 5 bases from J, with 5 bases in between. The CDR3 loop reads CASSQVRYGYTF. CDR3 in DNA: TGTGCCAGCAGCCAAGTCCGGTATGGCTACACCTTC.

The chain is built from TRBV10-3 and TRBJ1-1; 7 bases line up with TRBD1. Trimming removed 5 bases from V and 0 bases from J; junction bases left unmatched: 6. The CDR3 length is 15 residues. The germline gives CDR1 ENHRY, CDR2 SYGVKD. As DNA, the CDR3 is TGTGCCATCAGTCGGGACAGCTTGATGAACACTGAAGCTTTCTTT. Translating gives CAISRDSLMNTEAFF.

This clone has just a few counts. The chain recombines TRBV12-3 or TRBV12-4 with TRBJ2-6; no clear D gene. Trimming took off 5 bases at V and 8 bases at J, with 10 bases between the two ends. The CDR3 is 13 amino acids. CDR3 bases: TGTGCCAGCAGTCCCCCCCAGACCAACGTCCTGACTTTC. Protein sequence: CASSPPQTNVLTF.